The next 9 T cell receptor beta chains were all read from a single sample in a study of blood T cell repertoires in COVID-19. Assay used: immunoSEQ multiplex PCR; TCRdb lists only in-frame clones, some missing. This sample carries 20,000 to 30,000 clones, 86% of them seen once, and the ten largest clones take approximately 30%. Input material: peripheral blood. All receptors come from a human donor with active COVID-19. The donor label of this sample is uncertain.

V and J are TRBV11-2 and TRBJ2-7; 11 bases fit TRBD1. The germline gives CDR1 SGHAT, CDR2 FQNNGV. The V gene end was trimmed by 6 bases and the J gene end by 3 bases; junction bases not matched to a gene: 4. The CDR3 totals 14 residues. CDR3 nucleotide sequence: TGTGCCAGCAGAACCGGGACAGGGGGCTACGAGCAGTACTTC. Translated: CASRTGTGGYEQYF.

This sequence joins TRBV7-2 and TRBJ2-5, with 7 bases lining up with TRBD2. The CDR3 runs to 12 residues. V gave up 8 bases and J gave up 4 bases; unmatched junction bases: 4. Per the germline V gene, CDR1 is SGHTA and CDR2 is FQGNSA. In nucleotides, the CDR3 is TGTGCCAGCTGGGAGGGGAGAGAGACCCAGTACTTC. Translating gives CASWEGRETQYF.

The chain combines TRBV2 with TRBJ2-5; 13 positions agree with TRBD2. Trimming at V came to 4 bases and at J to 7 bases, leaving 3 bases not matched to a gene. The CDR3 spans 14 residues. Germline CDR1 and CDR2: SNHLY and FYNNEI. The CDR3 nucleotides read TGTGCCAGCAGTGGGAGGACTAGCGGGGGGACCCAGTACTTC. It codes for CASSGRTSGGTQYF. The variable domain in full, with the rest retrieved from reference TRBV2 and TRBJ2-5, is EPEVTQTPSHQVTQMGQEVILRCVPISNHLYFYWYRQILGQKVEFLVSFYNNEISEKSEIFDDQFSVERPDGSNFTLKIRSTKLEDSAMYFCASSGRTSGGTQYFGPGTRLLVL.

J is TRBJ2-3 and V is TRBV19; possible D gene TRBD2, 6 bases. There are 11 residues in the CDR3. CDR1 is LNHDA, CDR2 SQIVND, per germline (reference sequence). The CDR3 sequence is CSTRRGDTQYF. The CDR3 coding sequence is TGTTCCACCCGGCGGGGAGATACGCAGTATTTT.

The chain has TRBV27 and TRBJ1-1; 7 bases are shared with TRBD1. Germline V gene lookup returns CDR1 MNHEY and CDR2 SMNVEV (reference sequence). This CDR3 has 17 residues. V dropped 2 bases and J dropped 3; count of bases not matched to a gene: 12. CDR3 residues: CASSLGRRGRWDTEAFF. The CDR3 nucleotides are TGTGCCAGCAGTTTAGGTCGGAGGGGGCGGTGGGACACTGAAGCTTTCTTT.

The chain employs TRBV5-4 and TRBJ2-1; D ambiguous. Trimming removed 1 base from V and 0 bases from J, with 5 bases in between. Germline CDR1 and CDR2: SGHNT and YYREEE (reference sequence). The CDR3 extends over 14 amino acids. The CDR3 DNA reads as TGTGCCAGCAGCTTGCGCGGCTCCTACAATGAGCAGTTCTTC. This codes for CASSLRGSYNEQFF.

This chain connects TRBV11-1 to TRBJ2-3, with 9 positions matching TRBD1. Looked up from germline, CDR1 is SGHAT and CDR2 is FQDESV (reference sequence). CDR3 length equals 16 residues. The ends lost 5 bases at V and 1 base at J; junction bases unmatched: 7. The CDR3 DNA follows: TGTGCCAGCAGCGCGATCAGGACAGGGGGCACAGATACGCAGTATTTT. Its protein product is CASSAIRTGGTDTQYF.

The rearrangement joins TRBV19 to TRBJ2-5, with 8 positions matching TRBD1. J lost 2 bases, V lost 5 bases, and 7 bases had no gene match. Germline loops: CDR1 LNHDA, CDR2 SQIVND (reference sequence). This CDR3 has 15 residues. The chain's CDR3 is CASSQGAIFQETQYF. DNA of the CDR3: TGTGCCAGTAGTCAGGGGGCCATTTTTCAAGAGACCCAGTACTTC.

This clone appeared once. The chain is built from TRBV2 and TRBJ2-2, with 7 positions matching TRBD1. Trimming at V came to 6 bases and at J to 5 bases, leaving 9 bases not matched to a gene. CDR3 length equals 15 residues. The germline V gene encodes CDR1 SNHLY and CDR2 FYNNEI. Here the CDR3 reads CASSVEAGGTGELFF. The CDR3 nucleotides are TGTGCCAGCAGCGTAGAGGCAGGGGGAACCGGGGAGCTGTTTTTT.